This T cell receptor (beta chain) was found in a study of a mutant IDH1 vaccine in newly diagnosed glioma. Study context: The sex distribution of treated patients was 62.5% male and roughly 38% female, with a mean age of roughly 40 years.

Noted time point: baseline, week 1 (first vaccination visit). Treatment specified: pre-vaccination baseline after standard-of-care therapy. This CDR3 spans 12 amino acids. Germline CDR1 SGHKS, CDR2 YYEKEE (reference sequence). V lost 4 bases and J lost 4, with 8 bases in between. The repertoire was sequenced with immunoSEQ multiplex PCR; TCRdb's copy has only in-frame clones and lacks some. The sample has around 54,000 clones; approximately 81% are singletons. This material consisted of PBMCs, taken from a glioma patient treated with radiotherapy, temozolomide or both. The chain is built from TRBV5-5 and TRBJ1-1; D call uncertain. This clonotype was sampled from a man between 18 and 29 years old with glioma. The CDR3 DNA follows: TGTGCCAGCAGCCGTTTCGGCACTGAAGCTTTCTTT. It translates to CASSRFGTEAFF.